This T cell receptor (beta chain) originates from a study of T cell changes during pregnancy in multiple sclerosis. Assay: immunoSEQ multiplex PCR; the TCRdb copy retains only in-frame clones and omits some. In the table there are 85,000 to 90,000 clones, around 90% of which are singletons. There are 15 residues in the CDR3. The ends lost 1 base at V and 5 bases at J; junction bases unmatched: 5. CDR1 is SGHNT and CDR2 is YYREEE in the germline V gene (reference sequence). Sample: peripheral blood, taken in the first trimester of pregnancy. The clonotype originates from a female donor in good health, enrolled as a control in a pregnancy study. The rearrangement joins TRBV5-4 to TRBJ2-1, with 8 positions matching TRBD2. The CDR3 nucleotides read TGTGCCAGCAGCTTGATCAGCGGGGGTAACAATGAGCAGTTCTTC. This sequence encodes CASSLISGGNNEQFF.